This record concerns one T cell receptor beta chain sequence. No antigen is known for it. This record comes from a study of CD4 T cells in relation to SARS-CoV-2 and coronaviruses. Overall study context: ViraFEST: approximately eleven-day antigen culture of PBMCs, then TCR beta CDR3 sequencing.

Study observations and caveats: Crossreactive clones expanded significantly less to SARS-CoV-2 than monoreactive clones.

Germline V lookup: CDR1 DFQATT, CDR2 SNEGSKA (reference sequence). With 3 bases removed from V and 0 bases from J, the gap between germline ends came to 12 bases. The CDR3 is 14 amino acids. Here immunoSEQ multiplex PCR was the method, and the copy in TCRdb shows in-frame clones only, minus some. The repertoire holds 26,000 or so clones, with roughly 76% as singletons. The unexposed donors gave CD4+ T cells in about 2011-2019, prior to COVID-19. Isolation of CD4+ T cells took place after approximately 10 days in culture. Testing used SARS-CoV-2 S/N and four cold-coronavirus spikes on unexposed-donor CD4+ T cells, cells permitting. Each well had 2.1 million or so PBMCs in roughly 5% human AB serum with IL-2.

The sequence derives from a human donor in good health. Sequencing was carried out using CD4+ T cells from PBMCs, cultured in vitro. V is TRBV20-1 and J is TRBJ2-7; perhaps TRBD2 as D (5 bases). The CDR3 bases are TGCAGTGCTAGTGCGACTACAAACTCCTACGAGCAGTACTTC. It is translated as CSASATTNSYEQYF.